A single sample is the source of the 18 T cell receptor beta chains below, sequenced in a study of blood T cells in healthy people across ages. Then a second PCR, running roughly 7 to 11 cycles, was carried out with a sample-barcoded 5' primer and a J-beta primer mix. TCRdb reanalysed the 5' RACE reads using MiXCR and keeps one entry per CDR3 protein. The sample lists about 680,000 distinct CDR3 sequences, over 45% seen once, with under 35% in the top ten. The material sequenced was blood. The receptors were gathered from a woman aged 60-70 years in good health.

The V gene is TRBV7-9, the J gene TRBJ2-7, with 8 positions matching TRBD2. This CDR3 is built from 16 residues. Germline CDR1 reads SEHNR; CDR2 reads FQNEAQ (reference sequence). J gave up 0 bases and V 5 bases, and 9 bases lay outside the gene matches. CDR3 DNA sequence: TGTGCCAGCAGCGCCATACTAGCGGAGTACTCCTACGAGCAGTACTTC. As protein: CASSAILAEYSYEQYF.

V usage is TRBV10-3 and J usage is TRBJ2-1; D is tentatively TRBD1 or TRBD2 (5 bases each). The CDR3 runs 12 residues. The V and J ends lost 1 base and 15 bases respectively, with 13 bases between them. From germline, CDR1 is ENHRY and CDR2 SYGVKD. The CDR3 region is CAISELAGSWFF. The CDR3 region has the DNA TGTGCCATCAGTGAGTTGGCAGGGAGTTGGTTCTTC.

V is TRBV5-1 and J is TRBJ2-5, with D perhaps given as TRBD1 or TRBD2 (6 bases each). CDR1 is SGHRS, CDR2 YFSETQ, per germline. The CDR3 covers 14 residues. Trimming left V 4 bases short and J 5 bases short, with 15 bases between. CDR3 amino acids: CASSNSGARETQYF. The CDR3 DNA is TGCGCCAGCAGCAACTCGGGGGCTCGGGAGACCCAGTACTTC.

This clonotype was observed a few times. The chain uses TRBV5-1 and TRBJ2-5; D may be TRBD1 (7 bases). With 3 bases removed from V and 3 bases from J, the gap between germline ends came to 9 bases. There are 13 residues in the CDR3. Germline loops: CDR1 SGHRS, CDR2 YFSETQ. The CDR3 here is CASSSRGEETQYF. CDR3 nucleotides: TGCGCCAGCAGCTCCAGGGGGGAAGAGACCCAGTACTTC.

CDR3 residues: CASSSPGQAIQETQYF. In nucleotides, the CDR3 is TGTGCCAGCAGCTCCCCAGGACAAGCTATCCAAGAGACCCAGTACTTC. This chain connects TRBV28 to TRBJ2-5; possible D gene TRBD1, 5 bases. Per germline, CDR1 MDHEN and CDR2 SYDVKM. The CDR3 has 16 residues. The V gene lost 6 bases and the J gene lost 1 base, with 18 bases spanning the gap.

This clonotype was counted between two and nine times. This chain joins TRBV29-1 and TRBJ2-5; TRBD1 is a possible D gene (7 bases). Trimming took off 1 base at V and 11 bases at J, with 20 bases between the two ends. Germline V lookup: CDR1 SQVTM, CDR2 ANQGSEA. This CDR3 contains 14 residues. In DNA form, the CDR3 reads TGCAGCGTTGAAGCCAGGGGGGTATACAATGAGCAGTACTTC. Translated: CSVEARGVYNEQYF.

The chain combines TRBV5-1 with TRBJ2-7, with 7 nucleotides matching TRBD2. CDR3 length: 14 amino acids. The V gene end was trimmed by 3 bases and the J gene end by 3 bases; junction bases not matched to a gene: 6. From germline, CDR1 is SGHRS and CDR2 YFSETQ. The CDR3 sequence is CASSYTTGGYEQYF. In nucleotides, the CDR3 is TGCGCCAGCAGCTACACGACGGGAGGCTACGAGCAGTACTTC. Complete variable domain (other parts from reference TRBV5-1 and TRBJ2-7): KAGVTQTPRYLIKTRGQQVTLSCSPISGHRSVSWYQQTPGQGLQFLFEYFSETQRNKGNFPGRFSGRQFSNSRSEMNVSTLELGDSALYLCASSYTTGGYEQYFGPGTRLTVT.

The chain employs TRBV28 and TRBJ1-2, with D unresolved. The CDR3 has 15 residues. V was trimmed by 2 bases and J by 0 bases, leaving 10 bases between them. Per germline, CDR1 MDHEN and CDR2 SYDVKM. CDR3 region: CASSLQSVANYGYTF. The CDR3 DNA follows: TGTGCCAGCAGTTTACAGTCGGTCGCTAACTATGGCTACACCTTC.

The rearrangement joins TRBV6-5 to TRBJ2-7; 7 bases line up with TRBD1. CDR1 and CDR2 (germline): MNHEY, SVGAGI. The J segment lost 3 bases and the V segment lost 4 bases, leaving 6 bases of the junction unmatched. The CDR3 totals 14 residues. CDR3 DNA: TGTGCCAGCAGTTGGAAAGGGGGCGTCTACGAGCAGTACTTC. It is translated as CASSWKGGVYEQYF.

The chain joins TRBV29-1 to TRBJ2-5, with a weak D call TRBD2 (7 bases). CDR3 length equals 13 residues. Germline V gene data show CDR1 as SQVTM and CDR2 as ANQGSEA. Trimming shortened V by 6 bases and J by 5 bases, and 16 bases separated the two germline ends. CDR3 region: CSVPIGGGETQYF. The CDR3 coding sequence is TGCAGCGTGCCGATAGGGGGAGGGGAGACCCAGTACTTC.

On this clonotype: A much larger clone sits a single nucleotide away, making a read error possible. J is TRBJ2-7 and V is TRBV7-8; D could derive from TRBD1 or TRBD2 (5 bases each). CDR3 length: 13 amino acids. V dropped 7 bases and J dropped 6 bases, with 16 bases sitting between them. The germline CDR1 and CDR2 sequences are SGHVS and FQNEAQ. CDR3 nucleotide sequence: TGTGCCAGCACCAGGGACGGCGCCTCCGAGCAGTACTTC. Its translation is CASTRDGASEQYF.

A note on this clonotype: A much bigger clone sits one base away, suggesting this may be a read error. The V and J genes are TRBV10-3 and TRBJ2-3; 10 bases fit TRBD2. Germline CDR1 and CDR2: ENHRY and SYGVKD. This CDR3 has 15 residues. Written as DNA, the CDR3 is TGTGCCGTCAGTGAGGAGGCTAGCGGGAGTGATACGCAGTATTTT. Translated: CAVSEEASGSDTQYF.

V gene TRBV10-3 combines with J gene TRBJ2-1, with D possibly TRBD2 on 6 matching bases. The CDR3 spans 17 residues. Trimming pared 7 bases from V and 0 bases from J, leaving 19 bases between. The germline CDR1 and CDR2 sequences are ENHRY and SYGVKD. The CDR3 nucleotides read TGTGCCATCAACACAATCGGGACTTCCTCCTCCTACAATGAGCAGTTCTTC. This codes for CAINTIGTSSSYNEQFF.

CDR3 sequence (DNA): TGTGCCAGCTCAACGGGCCCTGGGTGGCCCCTCCACTTT. Translated: CASSTGPGWPLHF. The chain is built from TRBV18 and TRBJ1-6; D gene uncertain. V dropped 5 bases and J dropped 13 bases, with 15 bases sitting between them. The germline gives CDR1 KGHSH, CDR2 LQKENI. The CDR3 loop spans 13 amino acids.

As regards this clonotype: Sequence at one end of the junction differs from germline and may be a read error. The V and J genes are TRBV27 and TRBJ2-1, with D perhaps matching TRBD2 (6 bases). The germline V gene has CDR1 MNHEY and CDR2 SMNVEV (reference sequence). The CDR3 consists of 14 residues. CDR3 DNA sequence: TGTGCCAGCAGTTTATGGCAGGGAGGCAATGAGCGGTTCTTC. Translating it yields CASSLWQGGNERFF.

The chain couples TRBV20-1 to TRBJ1-2; 7 nucleotides line up with TRBD1. The CDR3 runs 12 residues. Germline CDR1 is DFQATT and CDR2 is SNEGSKA (reference sequence). The V segment lost 5 bases and the J segment 4 bases; nucleotides outside the gene matches: 4. The DNA for the CDR3 is TGCAGTGCTGGATGGGACAGCTATGGCTACACCTTC. Translating it yields CSAGWDSYGYTF.

The gene calls are TRBV7-7 and TRBJ2-3; the match to TRBD1 covers 8 bases. CDR1 is SSHAT and CDR2 is FNYEAQ in the germline V gene (reference sequence). V shed 5 bases and J 3 bases; nucleotides not matched to a gene: 7. This CDR3 is built from 15 residues. DNA for the CDR3: TGTGCCAGCAGCCCCTGGACAGGGTTGACAGATACGCAGTATTTT. This encodes CASSPWTGLTDTQYF.

The chain couples TRBV4-1 to TRBJ2-7, with 11 bases matching TRBD2. The CDR3 has 15 amino acids. Germline V CDR1 and CDR2: MGHRA, YSYEKL. V dropped 8 bases and J dropped 3; count of bases not matched to a gene: 9. CDR3 coding DNA: TGCGCCAGCCGGGCAGGGCTAGCGGGAGGCTACGAGCAGTACTTC. This gives the protein CASRAGLAGGYEQYF.